This T cell receptor beta chain was identified during a study of cytomegalovirus exposure and HLA in healthy donors. Study outcomes and limitations: Later analysis showed TCR association rates varying by HLA locus, highest for DRB1 and lowest for HLA-C.

The CDR3 has 15 amino acids. Germline V gene data show CDR1 as MGHRA and CDR2 as YSYEKL. V dropped 0 bases and J dropped 4 bases, with 13 bases sitting between them. PCR involved 60 Vbeta and 13 Jbeta primers. Sequencing was performed with immunoSEQ multiplex PCR; in TCRdb, only in-frame clones are kept and a portion is missing. Of roughly 150,000 clones in the sample, roughly 80% were seen once. This clone is a singleton in its sample. Antigen specificity is unknown. The chain has TRBV4-1 and TRBJ2-7; no clear D. Sequenced sample: PBMCs. This sequence originates from a man aged 50 or older in good health and CMV-seropositive. The CDR3 reads CASSQDRPGLYEQYF. The CDR3 region has the DNA TGCGCCAGCAGCCAAGACAGGCCAGGATTATACGAGCAGTACTTC.